This record concerns one T cell receptor beta chain sequence. This entry comes from a study of blood T cell repertoires in COVID-19. Whole-study context: The United States, Italy and Spain provided the acute and convalescent COVID-19 samples. PBMCs, B-cell-depleted T cells, or T cells provided the cDNA or gDNA that made up the material.

Germline assignment: CDR1 MNHNY and CDR2 SVGAGI (reference sequence). CDR3 size: 15 residues. Trimming pared 5 bases from V and 2 bases from J, leaving 13 bases between. As processed by the authors: Reference gene primers were amplified, and this amplification served to estimate nucleated cell counts. Some clones are missing from TCRdb's copy, which holds only in-frame ones; the method was immunoSEQ multiplex PCR. V and J calls and clone size follow that table, whereas D and trimming were derived from the DNA. The sample includes around 200,000 clones, roughly 84% seen only once; the top ten take around 4.9%.

The sequenced sample was peripheral blood. The origin of this receptor is a woman older than 75 with acute or convalescent COVID-19. V and J are TRBV6-6 and TRBJ1-5; weak D call: TRBD1 (6 bases). The CDR3 DNA follows: TGTGCCAGCAGTCCACAGGGTCCTGGCAATCAGCCCCAGCATTTT. It is translated as CASSPQGPGNQPQHF.